The T cell receptor beta chain under discussion was sequenced for a study of vaccination and CD4 T cells after COVID-19. As for the study in general: Cells received overlapping spike peptides from SARS-CoV-2, HCoV-NL63, HCoV-OC43 and HCoV-229E as stimulation. Control cultures used a CEFX viral epitope pool, an HIV-1 Nef peptide pool, or no peptide.

The table lists this clonotype with a count of one. The antigen remains undetermined. Treatment in this sample: roughly 10-day PBMC culture with coronavirus spike peptide pools or control peptides (ViraFEST assay). Negative selection recovered the CD4+ T cells once they had spent about nine days in culture. Sequencing of the DNA from cultured CD4+ T cells was carried out with the Oncomine TCR Beta short-read assay. TCRdb passed the PCR reads through MiXCR, listing each CDR3 protein once. This table holds more than 15,000 distinct CDR3 sequences, about 44% found once. The length of the CDR3 is 16 residues. V lost 9 bases and J 0 bases, leaving 21 bases between the germline ends. Looked up from germline, CDR1 is MNHEY and CDR2 is SMNVEV (reference sequence).

The sequences come from CD4+ T cells from blood, cultured in vitro, collected before SARS-CoV-2 vaccination. V is TRBV27 and J is TRBJ2-7; a weak D match, TRBD2 (5 bases). This clonotype was obtained from a human donor who had recovered from COVID-19. This CDR3 reads CASSPRRAKSSYEQYF. CDR3 nucleotide sequence: TGTGCCAGTTCCCCCCGGCGGGCGAAAAGCTCCTACGAGCAGTACTTC.